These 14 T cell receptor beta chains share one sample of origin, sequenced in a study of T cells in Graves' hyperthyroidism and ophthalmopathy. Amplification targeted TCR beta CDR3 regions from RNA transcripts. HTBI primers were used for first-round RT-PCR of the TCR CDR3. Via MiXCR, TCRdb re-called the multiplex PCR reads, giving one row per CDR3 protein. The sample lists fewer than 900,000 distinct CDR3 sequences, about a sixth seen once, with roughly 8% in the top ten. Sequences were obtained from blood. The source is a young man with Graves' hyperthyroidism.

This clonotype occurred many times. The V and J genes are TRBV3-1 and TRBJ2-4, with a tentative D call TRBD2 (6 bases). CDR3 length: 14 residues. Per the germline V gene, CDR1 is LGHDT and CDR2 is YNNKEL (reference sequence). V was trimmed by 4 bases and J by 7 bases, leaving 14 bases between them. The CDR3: CASSPGDLSNIQYF. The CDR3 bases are TGTGCCAGCAGCCCTGGGGACTTGTCGAACATTCAGTACTTC.

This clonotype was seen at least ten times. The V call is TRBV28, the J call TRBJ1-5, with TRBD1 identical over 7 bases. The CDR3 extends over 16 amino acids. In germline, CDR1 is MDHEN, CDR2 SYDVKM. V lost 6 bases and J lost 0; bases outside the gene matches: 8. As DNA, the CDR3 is TGTGCCAGCAGCCGCCGACAGGGAGGTAGCAATCAGCCCCAGCATTTT. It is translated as CASSRRQGGSNQPQHF.

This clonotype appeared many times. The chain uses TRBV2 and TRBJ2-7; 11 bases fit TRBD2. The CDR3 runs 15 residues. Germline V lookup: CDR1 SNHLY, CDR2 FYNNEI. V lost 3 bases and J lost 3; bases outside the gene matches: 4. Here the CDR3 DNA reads TGTGCCAGCAGTGAGGGTAGCGGGAGGGTCTACGAGCAGTACTTC. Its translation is CASSEGSGRVYEQYF.

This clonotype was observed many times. CDR3: CASTSGRAVETQYF. DNA for the CDR3: TGTGCCAGCACTAGCGGGAGGGCCGTCGAGACCCAGTACTTC. The V gene is TRBV6-1, the J gene TRBJ2-5, with TRBD2 identical over 12 bases. Germline CDR1 is MNHNS and CDR2 is SASEGT. This CDR3 has 14 residues. The trim removed 7 bases at V and 5 bases at J, leaving 5 bases unmatched.

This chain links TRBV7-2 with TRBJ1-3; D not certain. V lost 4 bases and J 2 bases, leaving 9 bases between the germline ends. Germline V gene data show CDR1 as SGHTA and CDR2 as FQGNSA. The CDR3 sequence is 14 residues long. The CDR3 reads CASSSRSPGNTIYF. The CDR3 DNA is TGTGCCAGCAGCTCAAGATCGCCTGGAAACACCATATATTTT.

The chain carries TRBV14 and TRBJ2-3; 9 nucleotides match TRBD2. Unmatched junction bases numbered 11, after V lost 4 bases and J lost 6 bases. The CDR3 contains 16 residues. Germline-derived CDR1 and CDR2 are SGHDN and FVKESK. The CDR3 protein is CASSLRIAGGFDTQYF. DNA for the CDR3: TGTGCCAGCAGCCTAAGGATCGCGGGAGGGTTCGATACGCAGTATTTT.

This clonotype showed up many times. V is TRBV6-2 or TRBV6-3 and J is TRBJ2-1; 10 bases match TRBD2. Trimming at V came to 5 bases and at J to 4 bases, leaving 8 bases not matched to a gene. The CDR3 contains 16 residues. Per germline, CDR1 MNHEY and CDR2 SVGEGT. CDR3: CASSDRTSGAYNEQFF. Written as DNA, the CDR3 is TGTGCCAGCAGTGACAGGACTAGCGGAGCTTACAATGAGCAGTTCTTC.

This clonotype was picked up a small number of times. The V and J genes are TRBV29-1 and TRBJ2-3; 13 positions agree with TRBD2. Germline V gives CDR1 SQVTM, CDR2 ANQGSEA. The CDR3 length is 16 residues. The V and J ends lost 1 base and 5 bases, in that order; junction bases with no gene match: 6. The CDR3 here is CSVEGGLAGVIDTQYF. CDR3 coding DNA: TGCAGCGTTGAAGGAGGACTAGCGGGAGTTATAGATACGCAGTATTTT.

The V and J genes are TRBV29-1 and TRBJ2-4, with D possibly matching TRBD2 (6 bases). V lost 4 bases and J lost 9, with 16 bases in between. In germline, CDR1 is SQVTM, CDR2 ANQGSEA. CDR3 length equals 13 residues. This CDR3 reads CSVVEGGPPIQYF. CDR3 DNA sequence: TGCAGCGTTGTCGAGGGAGGCCCTCCCATTCAGTACTTC.

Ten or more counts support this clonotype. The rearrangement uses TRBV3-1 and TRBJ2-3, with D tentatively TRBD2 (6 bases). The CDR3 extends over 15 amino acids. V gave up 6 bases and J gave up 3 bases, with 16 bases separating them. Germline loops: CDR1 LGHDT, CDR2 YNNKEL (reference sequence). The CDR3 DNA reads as TGTGCCAGCAGTTACGGGACTCCGACTACAGATACGCAGTATTTT. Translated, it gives CASSYGTPTTDTQYF.

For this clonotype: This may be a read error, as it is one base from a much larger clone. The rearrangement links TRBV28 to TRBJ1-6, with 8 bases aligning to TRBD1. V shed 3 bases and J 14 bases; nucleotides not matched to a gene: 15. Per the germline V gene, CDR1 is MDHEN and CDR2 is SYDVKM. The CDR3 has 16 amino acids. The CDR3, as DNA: TGTGCCAGCAGTTTTAGTGGACAGGGCCTACCCTCGTCCCTCCACTTT. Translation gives CASSFSGQGLPSSLHF. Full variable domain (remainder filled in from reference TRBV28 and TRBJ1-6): DVKVTQSSRYLVKRTGEKVFLECVQDMDHENMFWYRQDPGLGLRLIYFSYDVKMKEKGDIPEGYSVSREKKERFSLILESASTNQTSMYLCASSFSGQGLPSSLHFGNGTRLTVT.

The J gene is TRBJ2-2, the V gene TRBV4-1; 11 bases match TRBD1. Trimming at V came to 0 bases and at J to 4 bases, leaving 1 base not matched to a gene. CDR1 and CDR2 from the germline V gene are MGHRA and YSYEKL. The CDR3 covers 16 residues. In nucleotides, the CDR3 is TGCGCCAGCAGCCAAGAGGGACAGGGGGGCACCGGGGAGCTGTTTTTT. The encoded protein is CASSQEGQGGTGELFF.

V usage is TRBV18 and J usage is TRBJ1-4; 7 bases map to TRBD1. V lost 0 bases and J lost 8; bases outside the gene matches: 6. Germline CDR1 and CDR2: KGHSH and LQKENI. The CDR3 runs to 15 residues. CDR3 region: CASSPPGRGIEKLFF. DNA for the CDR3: TGTGCCAGCTCACCACCGGGCAGGGGGATAGAAAAACTGTTTTTT. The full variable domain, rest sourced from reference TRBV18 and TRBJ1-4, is NAGVMQNPRHLVRRRGQEARLRCSPMKGHSHVYWYRQLPEEGLKFMVYLQKENIIDESGMPKERFSAEFPKEGPSILRIQQVVRGDSAAYFCASSPPGRGIEKLFFGSGTQLSVL.

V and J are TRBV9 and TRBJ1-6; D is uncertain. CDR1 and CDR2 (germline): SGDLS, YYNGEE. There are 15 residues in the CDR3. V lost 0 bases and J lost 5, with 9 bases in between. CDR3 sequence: CASSVDYGNNSPLHF. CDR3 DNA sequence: TGTGCCAGCAGCGTAGATTACGGCAATAATTCACCCCTCCACTTT.